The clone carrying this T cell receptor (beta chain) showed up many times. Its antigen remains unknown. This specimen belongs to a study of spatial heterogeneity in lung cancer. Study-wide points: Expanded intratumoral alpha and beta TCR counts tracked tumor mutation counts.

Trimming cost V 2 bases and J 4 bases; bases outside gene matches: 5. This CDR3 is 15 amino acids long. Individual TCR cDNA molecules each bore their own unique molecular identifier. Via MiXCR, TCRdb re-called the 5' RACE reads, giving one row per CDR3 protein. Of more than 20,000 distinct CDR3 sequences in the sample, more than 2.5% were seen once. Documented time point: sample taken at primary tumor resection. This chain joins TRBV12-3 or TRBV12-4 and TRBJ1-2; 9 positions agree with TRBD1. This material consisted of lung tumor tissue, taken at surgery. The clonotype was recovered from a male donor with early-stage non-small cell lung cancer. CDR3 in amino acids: CASSLWDREGYGYTF. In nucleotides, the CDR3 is TGTGCCAGCAGTTTATGGGACAGGGAGGGCTATGGCTACACCTTC.